This T cell receptor (beta chain) was captured in a study of glioma-infiltrating T cells after dendritic cell vaccination (dated by TCRdb to about 2016). For the wider study: Of the 15 or so glioblastoma patients in the cohort, all drawn from Phase I and II dendritic cell vaccination trials, 9 were newly diagnosed and 6 had recurrent disease. Patients received autologous tumor lysate-pulsed dendritic cell vaccination between about 2003 and 2013. To make the vaccine, monocyte-derived dendritic cells were cultured for approximately 7 days with IL-4 and GM-CSF and then pulsed overnight with autologous tumor lysate. Three intradermal dendritic cell vaccine injections were administered to patients at biweekly intervals in the arm below the axilla. Deep sequencing of TCR beta CDR3 regions was used to quantify tumor-infiltrating lymphocyte content and compare tumor and blood repertoires in dendritic cell-vaccinated glioblastoma patients. TCR sequencing metrics, including TIL content and tumor-blood repertoire overlap, were correlated with survival after dendritic cell vaccination.

The time point label of this sample denotes: after dendritic cell vaccination, including at tumor progression/relapse. Selection of patients required sufficient residual fresh-frozen tumor tissue and over two years of available survival data. None of the glioblastoma patients carried an isocitrate dehydrogenase mutation, although molecular status otherwise varied. PBMC were collected before vaccination, two weeks after the third vaccination, and at tumor progression if tumor progression occurred. The Qiagen DNeasy Blood extraction Kit was used to extract genomic DNA. General study outcomes and caveats: After dendritic cell vaccination, a higher estimated pretreatment TIL content predicted longer time to progression and overall survival. The cohort was small and heterogeneous, with few patients having full blood and tumor sets and even fewer initial-recurrent tumor pairs. The three-group TCR overlap response model was characterized as speculative, and prospective validation of the model was stated to be required. No direct relationship between TCR clonality and survival was found, suggesting that a diverse polyclonal response may matter.

The immunoSEQ assay amplified TCRB CDR3 regions from about 2 micrograms of genomic DNA, or from all available DNA when less than that amount was available. For multiplex PCR, 60 forward primers for TCR V beta segments and 13 reverse primers for J beta segments were used. To estimate the number of reads per starting template, synthetic control templates were added to each sample at limiting dilution. The Illumina HiSeq System generated 87 bp sequencing reads. In the source study's methods: PCR and sequencing errors were removed by a nearest neighbor algorithm that merged closely related sequences. TCR overlap was defined as the percentage of unique tumor TCR beta sequences that were also present in the same patient's peripheral blood. TCRdb took over this immuneACCESS table, retaining in-frame rearrangements with V and J assigned. Such tables are incomplete; in checked studies, under half of the missing clones stem from an unresolved V gene, and the remainder is unexplained. That table furnishes V, J and clone size, whereas the DNA furnished D and trimming. Within this sample are about 76,000 clones, with roughly 87% of them counted one time only. The leading ten clones occupy approximately 2% of the sample.

Turning to this clone: Its antigen remains undetermined. No base quality information exists; no much larger clone differs at one position.

Specimen: blood, collected after dendritic cell vaccination. The clonotype originates from a human donor with glioblastoma.

The nucleotide sequence is given as TGTGCCAGCAGCCCCCCGACAGGGAAGTTCGGCTATGGCTACACCTTC. It specifies CASSPPTGKFGYGYTF. The chain links TRBV11-3 with TRBJ1-2, with 7 bases in between that match TRBD1. CDR1 is given as SGHNT and CDR2 as YENEEA, both from the germline V gene. V lost 5 bases and J lost 4 bases, and the count of bases not matched to a germline gene is 13. Measured from the cysteine to the phenylalanine, the CDR3 is 16 residues long. The DNA shown is the 48-base CDR3, in frame from base 1.